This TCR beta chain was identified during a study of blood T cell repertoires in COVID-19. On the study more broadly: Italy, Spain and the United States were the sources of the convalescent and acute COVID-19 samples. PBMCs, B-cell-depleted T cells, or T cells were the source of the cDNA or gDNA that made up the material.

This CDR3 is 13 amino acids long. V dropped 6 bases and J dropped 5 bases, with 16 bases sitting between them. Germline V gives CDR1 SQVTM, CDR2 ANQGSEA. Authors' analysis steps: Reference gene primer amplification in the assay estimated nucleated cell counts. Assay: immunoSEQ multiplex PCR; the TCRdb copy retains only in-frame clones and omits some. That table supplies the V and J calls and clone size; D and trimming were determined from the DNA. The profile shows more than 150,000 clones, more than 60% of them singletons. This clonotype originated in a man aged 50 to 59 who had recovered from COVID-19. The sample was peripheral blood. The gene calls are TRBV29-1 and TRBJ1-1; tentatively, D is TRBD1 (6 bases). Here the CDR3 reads CSVGQSSGTEAFF. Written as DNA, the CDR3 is TGCAGCGTCGGACAGTCGTCAGGAACTGAAGCTTTCTTT.